Listed here is a single TCR beta chain. Its antigen specificity is not known. Qualities for individual bases were not recorded, and no much larger clone is one base off. Library preparation used the immunoSEQ multiplex PCR assay. Adaptive Biotechnologies handled the TCRB amplification, library preparation, sequencing and preliminary bioinformatics at Survey level resolution. The authors processed their data as follows. Clonality was computed in R as 1 minus normalized Shannon entropy; the Gini index was calculated with the R package ineq. Overlap score was the summed counts of shared sequences divided by total counts of all sequences in both compared samples. The significance of shared clonotypes was tested with Fisher's exact test, assuming a theoretical repertoire of 10^7 TCRB sequences. TCRdb retrieved this table from immuneACCESS and kept in-frame rearrangements only. Not all clones are present; in checked studies, unresolved V genes account for under half, and no reason is known for the remainder. The V and J calls and the clone size are those of that table, but D and trimming were determined from the DNA. This sample gives about 14,000 clones in total; 65% to 85% of them show up just once. The ten biggest clones cover 0.4% to 0.55% of the sample.

What the time point label conveys for this sample: 2015-2016 season, pre-vaccination. Adults were given seasonal inactivated influenza vaccine (Fluvarix), and sorted blood CD4 subsets were followed by TCRB sequencing before and after vaccination. Subjects were considered eligible if community-dwelling and if influenza vaccine had not been received in the prior 6 months. Exclusions included influenza vaccine contraindications, substance abuse, HIV/AIDS, active malignancy, immunomodulatory medication and active illness such as respiratory infection. Between about 35 and 100 mL of blood was sampled per time point. Ficoll-Paque PLUS or SepMate separation was used to isolate PBMC. As a non-Tfh subset for comparison, CXCR5- memory CD4 T cells were sorted. Cell subsets were sorted from PBMC on a BD FACS Aria before DNA extraction. This sample stems from a study of follicular helper T cells after annual influenza vaccination listed by TCRdb under 2017. In terms of the full investigation: After each seasonal influenza vaccination, blood samples were collected on days 0, 7 and 28. One week after vaccination, a second recruited cohort of more than nine subjects (Table S1) displayed a similar ICOS+CD38+ cTfh response. To study recall of cTfh clones, some subjects were followed through successive annual vaccinations in the 2013-2014, 2014-2015 and 2015-2016 seasons. Six subjects had multi-year samples: four covered two vaccination seasons and two covered three seasons. Samples from 2013-2014 were cryopreserved, whereas samples from about 2015 were processed immediately after collection. What the work shows at the level of the full study, not this receptor alone: Productive TCRB sequences were recovered from only about 8.5-22% of analyzed cells, so rare clonotypes could not be sampled. Successive annual vaccinations recalled a recurrent oligoclonal ICOS+CD38+ cTfh response that contained tetramer and AIM influenza-specific clonotypes. Day 7 ICOS+CD38+ clones were most often found later in ICOS-CD38- cTfh, suggesting that subset may serve as a memory reservoir. ICOS+CD38+ cTfh clonality correlated with the frequency of that population, and its change correlated with the change in circulating plasmablast frequency. When influenza clone enrichment was assessed, the possibility that the much larger non-cTfh compartments were undersampled could not be excluded.

Trimming removed 6 bases from V and 11 bases from J; the gene matches leave 8 bases unexplained. Counted from cysteine to phenylalanine, this CDR3 has 13 amino acids. The CDR3 DNA has 39 bases and is translated from base 1. The germline V gene yields SGHTA for CDR1 and FQGNSA for CDR2. The rearranged segments are TRBV7-2 and TRBJ1-4, with 8 junctional bases fitting TRBD1. The specimen comprised CXCR5- memory CD4+ T cells sorted from blood, sampled on the day of influenza vaccination. The cell subset or site label here, explained by the study, means: CXCR5- memory CD4 T cells. This clonotype was sampled from an adult who received the influenza vaccine. CDR3 sequence: CASRPDRGGKLFF. Read as DNA, the sequence is TGTGCCAGCAGGCCCGACAGGGGTGGGAAACTGTTTTTT.